The rows below give T cell receptor beta chains drawn from one sample of a study of shared clonotypes between healthy human individuals. Method: immunoSEQ multiplex PCR; TCRdb's copy keeps in-frame clones and lacks some. This sample has about 480,000 clones; almost 80% occur once, and the top ten carry about 12%. Sequenced: PBMCs. The receptor source for this set is a woman aged 40 to 50 in good health. Some clones in this sample may be carry-over from other donors' samples. Each CDR3 is given with its conserved first and last residue. Fields, in order: J gene, V gene, clone size, CDR3 protein. The listing skips clone size in some rows; elsewhere it reads once, few, many or a size class.

>TRBJ1-5|TRBV19|NA
CASSNRQGVGQPQHF
>TRBJ2-7|TRBV6-1|NA
CASRSLAGASYEQYF
>TRBJ2-5|TRBV4-3|NA
CASSQSNSLTGTQYF
>TRBJ2-7|TRBV7-8|NA
CASSLELGGSYEQYF
>TRBJ2-1|TRBV7-3|NA
CASSPTVAANDNEQFF
>TRBJ2-1|TRBV15|NA
CATSRDRGREQFF
>TRBJ2-7|TRBV5-1|NA
CASSLIGLAEPYEQYF
>TRBJ2-7|TRBV5-8|NA
CASSLNRGWAYEQYF
>TRBJ2-1|TRBV5-4|NA
CASSPGLAGAVEQFF
>TRBJ2-3|TRBV7-3|NA
CASSPRLAGVSTDTQYF
>TRBJ2-7|TRBV29-1|NA
CSVAFERSEQYF
>TRBJ2-7|TRBV13|NA
CASSFGQDNYEQYF
>TRBJ2-2|TRBV9|NA
CASSRDRGAGELFF
>TRBJ2-1|TRBV4-1|NA
CASSQVPPASGSRNEQFF
>TRBJ2-1|TRBV5-1|NA
CASSSGQNEQFF
>TRBJ1-2|TRBV6-7|NA
CASSYSIILDSLYGYTF
>TRBJ1-2|TRBV6-5|NA
CASSILGGSYGYTF
>TRBJ2-1|TRBV27|once
CASSLLVAGGYNEQFF
>TRBJ1-5|TRBV27|NA
CASSSLQFNQPQHF
>TRBJ2-7|TRBV15|NA
CATSRGDSRREQYF
>TRBJ2-1|TRBV6-4|NA
CASSDVAGGDHNEQFF
>TRBJ1-5|TRBV10-3|NA
CAISRQHSNQPQHF
>TRBJ2-1|TRBV6-6|NA
CASSYSTGAPDEQFF
>TRBJ2-1|TRBV19|NA
CASSIGWVYNEQFF
>TRBJ2-7|TRBV11-2|NA
CASSLVTGGLNEQYF
>TRBJ1-5|TRBV7-8|NA
CASSFGPYSNQPQHF
>TRBJ2-3|TRBV10-3|NA
CAISEFSGSTDTQYF
>TRBJ2-1|TRBV6-1|few
CASQTSGSLDEQFF
>TRBJ2-3|TRBV19|once
CASSPTGGTDTQYF
>TRBJ2-1|TRBV11-3|NA
CASSSTGLAGYQFF
>TRBJ1-1|TRBV28|NA
CASSPRTGWDTEAFF
>TRBJ2-7|TRBV28|NA
CASSLSGEYLYEQYF
>TRBJ2-3|TRBV9|NA
CASSAHPSGPITDTQYF
>TRBJ2-7|TRBV27|NA
CASSSLLSGRAYEQYF
>TRBJ2-3|TRBV20-1|NA
CSARMVDTQYF
>TRBJ2-7|TRBV28|NA
CASNQIGTSGRYEQYF